This T cell receptor (beta chain) is from a study of blood T cell repertoires in COVID-19. Sequencing was performed with immunoSEQ multiplex PCR; in TCRdb, only in-frame clones are kept and a portion is missing. The table records a few hundred thousand clones, roughly 87% of them present only once. J gave up 5 bases and V 0 bases, and 11 bases lay outside the gene matches. This CDR3 region has 17 residues. Germline CDR1 and CDR2: SNHLY and FYNNEI. The chain carries TRBV2 and TRBJ1-1; 8 positions match TRBD1. Sequencing was carried out using peripheral blood. This receptor was obtained from a woman between 40 and 50 years old who had recovered from COVID-19. This chain's CDR3 is CASSEAEALQGGTEAFF. The CDR3, as DNA: TGTGCCAGCAGTGAAGCCGAGGCCCTACAGGGGGGGACTGAAGCTTTCTTT.